Many counts were recorded for the clone carrying this T cell receptor (beta chain). Its target is unknown. This specimen comes from a study of T-cell reconstitution after alpha-beta-depleted transplantation in children. Whole-study results and caveats: Several hundred graft clones that had expanded were reportedly the source of alpha-beta T cells about two months after transplant. Fresh T-cell production supplied most of the T-cell counts and diversity seen one year after transplant.

The CDR3 contains 15 residues. Germline-derived CDR1 and CDR2 are SGHRS and YFSETQ. With 7 bases clipped from V and 7 bases from J, the junction kept 12 bases outside the gene matches. Unique molecular identifiers were incorporated when the TCRbeta library was constructed. Via MiXCR, TCRdb re-called the PCR reads, giving one row per CDR3 protein. The sample holds hundreds of thousands of distinct CDR3 sequences, less than 15% seen once. Sequenced material: PBMCs, taken before TCRalphabeta/CD19-depleted stem cell transplant. The chain couples TRBV5-1 to TRBJ2-1; 9 bases are a match to TRBD1. This clonotype originated in a girl aged 2 to 10 with congenital amegakaryocytic thrombocytopenia, due to receive a stem cell transplant. The CDR3 bases are TGCGCCAGCCGACCCCGGGACAGGGAAAATAATGAGCAGTTCTTC. It is translated as CASRPRDRENNEQFF.